This T cell receptor (beta chain) was identified during a study of blood T cell repertoires in COVID-19. In the study overall: Donors in the United States, Italy and Spain gave samples during acute or convalescent COVID-19.

Under the authors' procedure: Counts of nucleated cells, estimated from reference gene primer amplification, were obtained. Sequencing used immunoSEQ multiplex PCR; TCRdb keeps in-frame clones, though not all of them. Clonal size and the V and J genes are those of that table, whereas D and trimming came from the DNA. The table shows 310,000 or so clones, with 90% occurring only once. Everyone who took part was roughly 18 to 89 years old, and they came from 24 US areas. Participant reports of clinical history set cohort assignment. The sequenced sample was PBMCs or T cells enriched from blood (not recorded which). This clonotype originated in a woman younger than 35 with acute COVID-19.

The DNA for the CDR3 is TGCGCCAGCAGCCAAACGACCGGGACAACTACCTACGAGCAGTACTTC. Residues: CASSQTTGTTTYEQYF. The V gene is TRBV4-1, the J gene TRBJ2-7; possibly TRBD1 for D (6 bases). Deletions cut 2 bases from V and 2 bases from J, with 16 bases between. The germline V gene encodes CDR1 MGHRA and CDR2 YSYEKL. The CDR3 has 16 amino acids.